Listed below are T cell receptor beta chains from one sample, sequenced in a study of shared clonotypes between healthy human individuals. Generated by immunoSEQ multiplex PCR, the TCRdb table keeps only in-frame clones and is missing some. The sample lists some 1.4 million clones; around 97% were seen once. Sequenced sample: naive CD4+ T cells sorted from blood. The source is a man between 25 and 39 years old in good health. The CDR3 runs from the conserved cysteine through the conserved F or W. The D gene is left open where the match is weak. Clone size is shown for a subset of rows, as once, few, many or a class of expanded clone.

d_gene: NA; abundance: NA; j_gene: TRBJ2-7; v_gene: TRBV6-5; CDR3nt: TGTGCCAGCAGTCCCCAAGGGGGGGCGCGGTACGAGCAGTACTTC; CDR3aa: CASSPQGGARYEQYF
d_gene: NA; abundance: NA; j_gene: TRBJ1-4; v_gene: TRBV6-5; CDR3nt: TGTGCCAGCAGGAGGGGTTTGCCTAATGAAAAACTGTTTTTT; CDR3aa: CASRRGLPNEKLFF
d_gene: NA; abundance: NA; j_gene: TRBJ1-4; v_gene: TRBV7-9; CDR3nt: TGTGCCAGCAGCTTGGGCGCAACTAATGAAAAACTGTTTTTT; CDR3aa: CASSLGATNEKLFF
d_gene: NA; abundance: NA; j_gene: TRBJ1-4; v_gene: TRBV7-6; CDR3nt: TGTGCCAGCAGCTTAGTATCAGGGAGGGGTAGTGGAAAACTGTTTTTT; CDR3aa: CASSLVSGRGSGKLFF
d_gene: TRBD1; abundance: NA; j_gene: TRBJ2-5; v_gene: TRBV5-1; CDR3nt: TGCGCCAGCAGCTTGGAGGTAGGGGGCCCTATGAGCGAGACCCAGTACTTC; CDR3aa: CASSLEVGGPMSETQYF
d_gene: NA; abundance: NA; j_gene: TRBJ2-7; v_gene: TRBV7-9; CDR3nt: TGTGCCAGCAGCGGTGGACGGGTCAGCTCCTACGAGCAGTACTTC; CDR3aa: CASSGGRVSSYEQYF
d_gene: NA; abundance: NA; j_gene: TRBJ1-4; v_gene: TRBV30; CDR3nt: TGTGCCTGGAGTCCTCCCGGTTTGTGGGTGGGCGGACAGTTTAATGAAAAACTGTTTTTT; CDR3aa: CAWSPPGLWVGGQFNEKLFF
d_gene: NA; abundance: NA; j_gene: TRBJ2-3; v_gene: TRBV19; CDR3nt: TGTGCCAGTAGTATAACCAACACAGATACGCAGTATTTT; CDR3aa: CASSITNTDTQYF
d_gene: TRBD2; abundance: NA; j_gene: TRBJ2-2; v_gene: TRBV27; CDR3nt: TGTGCCAGCAGTCCCTTAGCGGGAGGTAGACTTAACACCGGGGAGCTGTTTTTT; CDR3aa: CASSPLAGGRLNTGELFF
d_gene: NA; abundance: few; j_gene: TRBJ2-3; v_gene: TRBV9; CDR3nt: TGTGCCAGCAGCGTAGTGGGGGCAGATACGCAGTATTTT; CDR3aa: CASSVVGADTQYF
d_gene: TRBD2; abundance: NA; j_gene: TRBJ2-3; v_gene: TRBV18; CDR3nt: TGTGCCAGCTCACCATTGGCGGGAGGCGGCACAGATACGCAGTATTTT; CDR3aa: CASSPLAGGGTDTQYF
d_gene: NA; abundance: NA; j_gene: TRBJ1-4; v_gene: TRBV28; CDR3nt: TGTGCCAGCAGTTTACGCCCCGGGACACCTAATTTT; CDR3aa: CASSLRPGTPNF
d_gene: NA; abundance: NA; j_gene: TRBJ2-2; v_gene: TRBV28; CDR3nt: TGTGCCAGCAAACCTCCAGCGGCCGGGGAGCTGTTTTTT; CDR3aa: CASKPPAAGELFF
d_gene: TRBD1; abundance: NA; j_gene: TRBJ2-2; v_gene: TRBV25-1; CDR3nt: TGTGCCAGCAGTGTCACAGGGGCGAACACCGGGGAGCTGTTTTTT; CDR3aa: CASSVTGANTGELFF
d_gene: TRBD1; abundance: NA; j_gene: TRBJ2-2; v_gene: TRBV6-1; CDR3nt: TGTGCCAGCAGGGGAACAGGGGTGAACACCGGGGAGCTGTTTTTT; CDR3aa: CASRGTGVNTGELFF
d_gene: NA; abundance: NA; j_gene: TRBJ2-3; v_gene: TRBV2; CDR3nt: TGTGCCAGCAGTCAGACAGGTTGGGGACGGGGAAGCACAGATACGCAGTATTTT; CDR3aa: CASSQTGWGRGSTDTQYF
d_gene: NA; abundance: NA; j_gene: TRBJ2-1; v_gene: TRBV25-1; CDR3nt: TGTGCCAGCATCGAAGAAGTCCGTCAAGGGAAGTTCTTC; CDR3aa: CASIEEVRQGKFF
d_gene: NA; abundance: NA; j_gene: TRBJ1-3; v_gene: TRBV28; CDR3nt: TGTGCCAGCAGTTTCAGCACAATTGGAAACACCATATATTTT; CDR3aa: CASSFSTIGNTIYF
d_gene: TRBD1; abundance: NA; j_gene: TRBJ1-2; v_gene: TRBV30; CDR3nt: TGTGCCTGGAGCCGACGCGACAGGGCGAGATATGGCTACACCTTC; CDR3aa: CAWSRRDRARYGYTF
d_gene: NA; abundance: NA; j_gene: TRBJ1-2; v_gene: TRBV27; CDR3nt: TGTGCCAGCAGTACGAAGGGACAATTGAACTATGGCTACACCTTC; CDR3aa: CASSTKGQLNYGYTF
d_gene: TRBD2; abundance: once; j_gene: TRBJ2-1; v_gene: TRBV6-5; CDR3nt: TGTGCCAGCAGTTACCCTGGACTAGCTCGCAATGAGCAGTTCTTC; CDR3aa: CASSYPGLARNEQFF
d_gene: TRBD1; abundance: NA; j_gene: TRBJ1-1; v_gene: TRBV14; CDR3nt: TGTGCCAGCAGCCGACAGGGGGCGGACACTGAAGCTTTCTTT; CDR3aa: CASSRQGADTEAFF
d_gene: NA; abundance: once; j_gene: TRBJ2-6; v_gene: TRBV7-3; CDR3nt: TGTGCCAGCAGCCCTGTTCAATCTGGGGCCAACGTCCTGACTTTC; CDR3aa: CASSPVQSGANVLTF
d_gene: NA; abundance: NA; j_gene: TRBJ1-4; v_gene: TRBV5-6; CDR3nt: TGTGCCAGCAGCCGAGCAGCAACTAATGAAAAACTGTTTTTT; CDR3aa: CASSRAATNEKLFF
d_gene: TRBD2; abundance: NA; j_gene: TRBJ2-7; v_gene: TRBV18; CDR3nt: TGTGCCAGCTCACCACCTGGGCTAGCGGGAGACGAGCAGTACTTC; CDR3aa: CASSPPGLAGDEQYF
d_gene: TRBD1; abundance: once; j_gene: TRBJ2-1; v_gene: TRBV6-1; CDR3nt: TGTGCCAGCAGCCCCGACAGGGGCGCGTACAATGAGCAGTTCTTC; CDR3aa: CASSPDRGAYNEQFF
d_gene: TRBD1; abundance: few; j_gene: TRBJ2-7; v_gene: TRBV29-1; CDR3nt: TGCAGCGGGTGGGACAGGGACCACGAGCAGTACTTC; CDR3aa: CSGWDRDHEQYF
d_gene: NA; abundance: NA; j_gene: TRBJ2-4; v_gene: TRBV7-2; CDR3nt: TGTGCCAGCAGCTTAGGGGGAACCAAAAACATTCAGTACTTC; CDR3aa: CASSLGGTKNIQYF
d_gene: NA; abundance: NA; j_gene: TRBJ2-2; v_gene: TRBV30; CDR3nt: TGTGCCTGGAGAAGGCTAGTAAACACCGGGGAGCTGTTTTTT; CDR3aa: CAWRRLVNTGELFF
d_gene: NA; abundance: NA; j_gene: TRBJ2-7; v_gene: TRBV7-3; CDR3nt: TGTGCCAGCAGCTCCGCCCGGGGGACTTACGAGCAGTACTTC; CDR3aa: CASSSARGTYEQYF
d_gene: NA; abundance: NA; j_gene: TRBJ2-1; v_gene: TRBV7-9; CDR3nt: TGTGCCAGCAGCCGGGGGACCGTCTACAATGAGCAGTTCTTC; CDR3aa: CASSRGTVYNEQFF
d_gene: TRBD1; abundance: NA; j_gene: TRBJ1-4; v_gene: TRBV9; CDR3nt: TGTGCCAGCAGCGCTCGACAGGGGTTTAATGAAAAACTGTTTTTT; CDR3aa: CASSARQGFNEKLFF
d_gene: NA; abundance: NA; j_gene: TRBJ2-5; v_gene: TRBV15; CDR3nt: TGTGCCACCAGCACGTACCAGGTGGCCCAAGAGACCCAGTACTTC; CDR3aa: CATSTYQVAQETQYF
d_gene: NA; abundance: NA; j_gene: TRBJ2-1; v_gene: TRBV27; CDR3nt: TGTGCCAGACAAGGGCCAGAGACTGAGCAGTTCTTC; CDR3aa: CARQGPETEQFF
d_gene: TRBD1; abundance: NA; j_gene: TRBJ1-5; v_gene: TRBV18; CDR3nt: TGTGCCAGCTCACCACGTACAGGGGTGAATCAGCCCCAGCATTTT; CDR3aa: CASSPRTGVNQPQHF
d_gene: NA; abundance: NA; j_gene: TRBJ2-2; v_gene: TRBV2; CDR3nt: TGTGCCAGCAGTGGGACCCAAGGGGCGCGAGGGGAGCTGTTTTTT; CDR3aa: CASSGTQGARGELFF
d_gene: NA; abundance: NA; j_gene: TRBJ2-5; v_gene: TRBV5-4; CDR3nt: TGTGCCAGCAGCTTGTCTGCAGGGAGAGAGACCCAGTACTTC; CDR3aa: CASSLSAGRETQYF
d_gene: NA; abundance: NA; j_gene: TRBJ1-1; v_gene: TRBV18; CDR3nt: TGTGCCAGCTCACCACCGACCGACACTGAAGCTTTCTTT; CDR3aa: CASSPPTDTEAFF
d_gene: NA; abundance: NA; j_gene: TRBJ2-2; v_gene: TRBV9; CDR3nt: TGTGCCAGCAGCGTACTACCGGGAGCCGGGAAGAACACCGGGGAGCTGTTTTTT; CDR3aa: CASSVLPGAGKNTGELFF
d_gene: NA; abundance: NA; j_gene: TRBJ1-5; v_gene: TRBV11-2; CDR3nt: TGTGCCAGCAGCCGGGACACGGGTAGCAATCAGCCCCAGCATTTT; CDR3aa: CASSRDTGSNQPQHF
d_gene: TRBD1; abundance: NA; j_gene: TRBJ1-5; v_gene: TRBV27; CDR3nt: TGTGCCAGCAGTCCCTCTGGGACAGGGCAAGGTAGCAATCAGCCCCAGCATTTT; CDR3aa: CASSPSGTGQGSNQPQHF
d_gene: TRBD1; abundance: NA; j_gene: TRBJ2-7; v_gene: TRBV7-8; CDR3nt: TGTGCCAGCAGCTTACGCGGACAGGGCTACGAGCAGTACTTC; CDR3aa: CASSLRGQGYEQYF
d_gene: NA; abundance: NA; j_gene: TRBJ2-3; v_gene: TRBV9; CDR3nt: TGTGCCAGCAGCGACGAACTATTTCAGCCCACAGATACGCAGTATTTT; CDR3aa: CASSDELFQPTDTQYF
d_gene: NA; abundance: NA; j_gene: TRBJ2-1; v_gene: TRBV19; CDR3nt: TGTGCCAGTAGTTTCAGGGTTGTTGTCAATGAGCAGTTCTTC; CDR3aa: CASSFRVVVNEQFF
d_gene: NA; abundance: NA; j_gene: TRBJ2-1; v_gene: TRBV6-5; CDR3nt: TGTGCCAGCAGCATGGAGGGTTTAGGTGACAATGAGCAGTTCTTC; CDR3aa: CASSMEGLGDNEQFF
d_gene: NA; abundance: NA; j_gene: TRBJ2-1; v_gene: TRBV5-1; CDR3nt: TGCGCCAGCAGCCCGAGGGCCGGGAATGAGCAGTTCTTC; CDR3aa: CASSPRAGNEQFF
d_gene: NA; abundance: NA; j_gene: TRBJ2-7; v_gene: TRBV6-5; CDR3nt: TGTGCCAGTACCAAGCGGAGCAACTACGAGCAGTACTTC; CDR3aa: CASTKRSNYEQYF
d_gene: TRBD1; abundance: NA; j_gene: TRBJ2-7; v_gene: TRBV6-5; CDR3nt: TGTGCCAGCACCATGGACAGGGACCTCTACGAGCAGTACTTC; CDR3aa: CASTMDRDLYEQYF
d_gene: TRBD1; abundance: NA; j_gene: TRBJ1-5; v_gene: TRBV28; CDR3nt: TGTGCCAGCAGTACTATGACAGGGGGTCAAAATCAGCCCCAGCATTTT; CDR3aa: CASSTMTGGQNQPQHF
d_gene: NA; abundance: NA; j_gene: TRBJ1-5; v_gene: TRBV6-5; CDR3nt: TGTGCCAGCAGTTGCTCTTGGAATCAGCCCCAGCATTTT; CDR3aa: CASSCSWNQPQHF
d_gene: NA; abundance: NA; j_gene: TRBJ1-4; v_gene: TRBV4-2; CDR3nt: TGTGCCAGCAGCCAAGATCGGGGCCCAACTAATGAAAAACTGTTTTTT; CDR3aa: CASSQDRGPTNEKLFF
d_gene: TRBD1; abundance: once; j_gene: TRBJ1-2; v_gene: TRBV7-9; CDR3nt: TGTGCCAGCAGCTTAACAGGGGAGGGCTATGGCTACACCTTC; CDR3aa: CASSLTGEGYGYTF
d_gene: NA; abundance: once; j_gene: TRBJ1-2; v_gene: TRBV5-5; CDR3nt: TGTGCCAGCAGCTTGTTCGGATACGGCTACACCTTC; CDR3aa: CASSLFGYGYTF
d_gene: NA; abundance: NA; j_gene: TRBJ1-3; v_gene: TRBV2; CDR3nt: TGTGCCAGCAGCTTGGGGTCGGCCGCCTCTGGAAACACCATATATTTT; CDR3aa: CASSLGSAASGNTIYF